This T cell receptor beta chain emerged from a study of blood T cell repertoires in COVID-19. Overall study: Donors in the United States, Italy and Spain gave samples during acute or convalescent COVID-19. The cDNA or gDNA used as material had been derived from T cells, B-cell-depleted T cells, or PBMCs.

Original data processing: Reference gene primer amplification yielded estimated nucleated cell counts. Assay used: immunoSEQ multiplex PCR; TCRdb lists only in-frame clones, some missing. That table gives V, J and clone size, and the DNA gave D and trimming. The table includes hundreds of thousands of clones, more than 85% detected once. Germline lookup yields CDR1 SGHVS and CDR2 FNYEAQ. The junction had 3 bases not matched to a gene; V was cut back by 4 bases and J by 1 base. The CDR3 runs to 14 residues. This chain uses TRBV7-6 with TRBJ1-1, with TRBD1 matching 7 bases. Sequencing used PBMCs or T cells enriched from blood (not recorded which). This TCR derives from a woman aged 30 to 39 who had recovered from COVID-19. CDR3 sequence: CASSSTGPNTEAFF. The CDR3 DNA reads as TGTGCCAGCAGCTCGACAGGGCCGAACACTGAAGCTTTCTTT. Full variable domain (missing parts from reference TRBV7-6 and TRBJ1-1): GAGVSQSPRYKVTKRGQDVALRCDPISGHVSLYWYRQALGQGPEFLTYFNYEAQQDKSGLPNDRFSAERPEGSISTLTIQRTEQRDSAMYRCASSSTGPNTEAFFGQGTRLTVV.